A selection of T cell receptor beta chains follows, all from one sample in a study of beta chain features in type 1 diabetes. Assay: immunoSEQ multiplex PCR; the TCRdb copy retains only in-frame clones and omits some. The sample holds 680,000 or so clones, roughly 13% seen once. The sequencing input was naive CD4+ T cells from blood. The receptors were sampled from a man in his late teens or twenties with type 1 diabetes. Each CDR3 is given without its conserved first and last residue.

j_call,v_call,cdr3_aa
TRBJ1-4,TRBV6-5,ASRPDATNEKLF
TRBJ1-6,TRBV6-5,ASSGRGDNSPLH
TRBJ1-1,TRBV18,ASSRTDSPGTEAF
TRBJ1-6,TRBV6-1,ASRGTGASPLH
TRBJ2-3,TRBV10-3,AISDVDTQY
TRBJ1-1,TRBV5-1,ASSYGQENTEAF
TRBJ2-1,TRBV4-2,ASSQVLAGDNEQF
TRBJ2-1,TRBV20-1,RPFVNNEQF
TRBJ2-1,TRBV19,ASSIGWGMGEQF
TRBJ1-1,TRBV6-5,ASSYSTEEAF
TRBJ2-1,TRBV5-6,ASSLMETVNNEQF
TRBJ1-1,TRBV25-1,ASTPGSGATEAF
TRBJ1-4,TRBV7-9,ASTLGRSNEKLF
TRBJ1-6,TRBV28,ASSSTGGSPLH
TRBJ2-3,TRBV5-1,ASSLQTSGGTDTQY
TRBJ2-5,TRBV19,ASRAQGNQETQY
TRBJ2-1,TRBV18,ASSPAVAGANEQF
TRBJ2-7,TRBV19,ASSMSVGTYEQY
TRBJ1-1,TRBV6-6,ASSPGDTEAF
TRBJ1-4,TRBV29-1,SASGGSEKLF
TRBJ1-2,TRBV29-1,SVSTGTAGYGYT
TRBJ1-6,TRBV5-1,ASSLGSKQDSPLH
TRBJ1-5,TRBV2,ASSESWFRNQPQH
TRBJ2-7,TRBV19,ASSRGGSVYEQY
TRBJ1-2,TRBV28,ASTPGTASFYGYT
TRBJ1-3,TRBV7-9,ASSFFQGDSGNTIY
TRBJ1-6,TRBV9,ASSPRLEAYNSPLH
TRBJ1-1,TRBV5-6,ASSLQWGGEAF
TRBJ2-3,TRBV9,ASSVLGLAGGPPDTQY
TRBJ2-1,TRBV4-1,ASSQDGDNRDHNEQF
TRBJ2-3,TRBV28,ASSENGGVPQY
TRBJ2-7,TRBV15,ATSRGLGDRSSYEQY
TRBJ2-5,TRBV11-2,ASSVDPGVETQY
TRBJ2-6,TRBV5-1,ASSQGTVSGANVLT
TRBJ1-4,TRBV27,ASSLWGTNEKLF
TRBJ2-3,TRBV29-1,SVEEVGTGVTDTQY
TRBJ2-6,TRBV7-9,ASSPRGQAPSGANVLT
TRBJ2-3,TRBV6-1,ASSEGGGTDTQY
TRBJ2-7,TRBV29-1,SVWGQTYEQY
TRBJ2-3,TRBV29-1,SVEGLAGGTDTQY
TRBJ2-5,TRBV14,ASSQTLVFGETQY
TRBJ2-4,TRBV7-3,ASSLKGSAKNIQY
TRBJ1-2,TRBV4-2,ASSQDDYGQRLNYGYT
TRBJ2-7,TRBV2,ASRPGTYEQY
TRBJ1-5,TRBV18,ASSLGQVGNQPQH
TRBJ1-1,TRBV5-1,ASSPTGTVNTEAF
TRBJ2-7,TRBV10-3,AISARQGTPPEQY
TRBJ1-2,TRBV7-2,ASSFYSIYT
TRBJ2-1,TRBV5-1,ASSPGTENNEQF
TRBJ2-7,TRBV7-9,ASSLAATGNEQY